These 28 T cell receptor beta chains share one sample of origin, sequenced in a study of blood T cell repertoires in COVID-19. Clones were read by immunoSEQ multiplex PCR, and TCRdb kept only the in-frame ones, dropping some. Here the sample spans around 260,000 clones, 65% to 90% being singletons. Sequenced input: peripheral blood. The receptors here all came from a man in his thirties or forties with active or convalescent COVID-19.

The gene calls are TRBV6-2 or TRBV6-3 and TRBJ2-5, with TRBD2 identical over 8 bases. The CDR3 loop spans 16 amino acids. From germline, CDR1 is MNHEY and CDR2 SVGEGT. J gave up 5 bases and V 3 bases, and 11 bases lay outside the gene matches. CDR3 sequence reads: CASSYSGDPQGETQYF. CDR3 DNA: TGTGCCAGCAGTTATAGCGGGGACCCCCAAGGGGAGACCCAGTACTTC.

This chain connects TRBV6-6 to TRBJ1-2, with D maybe TRBD1 (5 bases). The CDR3 contains 15 residues. The V end lost 6 bases, the J end lost 8 bases, and 22 bases lay between the germline ends. In germline, CDR1 is MNHNY, CDR2 SVGAGI (reference sequence). CDR3 in amino acids: CASRPELQASEGYTF. Here the CDR3 DNA reads TGTGCCAGCAGACCAGAACTACAGGCTTCGGAAGGCTACACCTTC.

The J gene is TRBJ1-1, the V gene TRBV12-3 or TRBV12-4; D gene uncertain. Deletions cut 2 bases from V and 0 bases from J, with 4 bases between. The CDR3 runs 13 residues. Here the CDR3 reads CASSLSLNTEAFF. In DNA form, the CDR3 reads TGTGCCAGCAGTTTATCGTTGAACACTGAAGCTTTCTTT.

The V call is TRBV3-1 (or the pseudogene TRBV3-2), the J call TRBJ1-1; D unclear. The CDR3 consists of 18 residues. V was shortened by 4 bases and J by 4 bases, with 25 bases between the two germline ends. Germline CDR1 LGHDT, CDR2 YNNKEL (reference sequence). The CDR3 spells CASSRGVWTRRSATEAFF. CDR3 coding DNA: TGTGCCAGCAGCCGAGGAGTTTGGACTCGGAGGTCGGCCACTGAAGCTTTCTTT.

V is TRBV5-4 and J is TRBJ1-2; 7 nucleotides match TRBD1. V shed 4 bases, J shed 7 bases, and the junction held 10 bases outside the gene matches. The CDR3 covers 14 residues. CDR1 is SGHNT and CDR2 is YYREEE in the germline V gene (reference sequence). The CDR3 is CASSLIDDRVGYTF. CDR3 coding DNA: TGTGCCAGCAGCCTGATTGATGACAGGGTTGGCTACACCTTC.

This clone was counted only a few times. The chain uses TRBV5-1 and TRBJ2-6, with D tentatively TRBD1 (5 bases). From germline, CDR1 is SGHRS and CDR2 YFSETQ. CDR3 length: 16 amino acids. V gave up 0 bases and J gave up 1 base, with 8 bases separating them. This CDR3 is CASSLVGASGANVLTF. CDR3 nucleotides: TGCGCCAGCAGCTTGGTAGGGGCATCTGGGGCCAACGTCCTGACTTTC.

A single count supports this clone. This chain connects TRBV13 to TRBJ1-2, with unresolved D. CDR3 size: 14 residues. Germline loops: CDR1 PRHDT, CDR2 FYEKMQ (reference sequence). Trimming stripped 0 bases from V and 1 base from J, with 6 bases between. CDR3 protein: CASSLGRGNYGYTF. Written as DNA, the CDR3 is TGTGCCAGCAGCTTAGGCCGAGGTAACTATGGCTACACCTTC.

The chain uses TRBV11-2 and TRBJ2-1, with 10 bases that match TRBD1. This CDR3 spans 16 amino acids. Germline V gene sequence: CDR1 SGHAT, CDR2 FQNNGV. V shed 6 bases and J 8 bases; nucleotides not matched to a gene: 13. The DNA for the CDR3 is TGTGCCAGCAGGGGGTCCGGGACAGGGGTAGTCCATGAGCAGTTCTTC. As protein: CASRGSGTGVVHEQFF. The full variable domain, with the rest looked up from reference TRBV11-2 and TRBJ2-1, is EAGVAQSPRYKIIEKRQSVAFWCNPISGHATLYWYQQILGQGPKLLIQFQNNGVVDDSQLPKDRFSAERLKGVDSTLKIQPAKLEDSAVYLCASRGSGTGVVHEQFFGPGTRLTVL.

The count of this clone is one. The rearrangement links TRBV2 to TRBJ2-1; TRBD1 is a possible D gene (5 bases). Trimming removed 6 bases at V and 7 bases at J, with 19 bases between. From germline, CDR1 is SNHLY and CDR2 FYNNEI. CDR3 size: 15 residues. The CDR3 DNA sequence: TGTGCCAGCAGGAGGATTAAACTGCAGGGAAATGAGCAGTTCTTC. It is translated as CASRRIKLQGNEQFF.

The V and J genes are TRBV7-9 and TRBJ1-5; TRBD1 is a possible D gene (5 bases). V lost 5 bases, J lost 7 bases, and 21 bases lay in between. This CDR3 is built from 16 residues. Looked up from germline, CDR1 is SEHNR and CDR2 is FQNEAQ (reference sequence). The CDR3 protein is CASSEFRRGSVQPQHF. The CDR3 DNA sequence: TGTGCCAGCAGCGAATTTAGGAGGGGTTCGGTCCAGCCCCAGCATTTT.

V usage is TRBV2 and J usage is TRBJ1-1; D perhaps matches TRBD1 (6 bases). V lost 6 bases, J lost 7 bases, and 18 bases lay in between. The germline gives CDR1 SNHLY, CDR2 FYNNEI. CDR3 length equals 14 residues. The CDR3 bases are TGTGCCAGCAGGGTACATTCACAGGGCGGTGAAGCTTTCTTT. It codes for CASRVHSQGGEAFF.

This clone was detected a few times. Other DNA sequences from this sample encode an identical CDR3 as well. This chain uses TRBV11-2 with TRBJ2-3; 10 bases fit TRBD1. V lost 1 base to trimming and J lost 2 bases; unmatched junction nucleotides: 3. Germline CDR1 SGHAT, CDR2 FQNNGV. CDR3 size: 16 residues. The CDR3 protein is CASSLGTGGPTDTQYF. CDR3 coding DNA: TGTGCCAGCAGCTTAGGGACAGGGGGACCCACAGATACGCAGTATTTT.

This rearrangement joins TRBV2 to TRBJ1-6; possible D gene TRBD1, 6 bases. CDR3 length: 18 residues. Germline V CDR1 and CDR2: SNHLY, FYNNEI. Trimming cost V 2 bases and J 3 bases, with 17 bases left between them. CDR3 amino acids: CASSEPPGHLFYNSPLHF. The DNA of the CDR3 is TGTGCCAGCAGTGAACCTCCGGGACACCTATTCTATAATTCACCCCTCCACTTT.

This rearrangement joins TRBV3-1 (or the pseudogene TRBV3-2) to TRBJ2-7; TRBD1 agrees at 7 bases. CDR1 is LGHDT and CDR2 is YNNKEL in the germline V gene (reference sequence). The CDR3 covers 17 residues. V lost 0 bases and J lost 2; bases outside the gene matches: 10. The CDR3 protein is CASSQDPRQGIPYEQYF. DNA of the CDR3: TGTGCCAGCAGCCAAGACCCGAGACAGGGTATTCCCTACGAGCAGTACTTC.

This clone was counted a single time. The chain couples TRBV2 to TRBJ2-3; TRBD1 matches 7 bases. The CDR3 loop spans 13 amino acids. Germline V gives CDR1 SNHLY, CDR2 FYNNEI. V lost 7 bases and J lost 2; bases outside the gene matches: 3. This chain's CDR3 is CASNRGPTDTQYF. CDR3 nucleotide sequence: TGTGCCAGCAACAGGGGCCCCACAGATACGCAGTATTTT.

The rearrangement uses TRBV12-2 and TRBJ2-7; the table names TRBD1, a call not compared with the DNA. TRBV12-2 is labeled a pseudogene. There are 16 residues in the CDR3. In nucleotides, the CDR3 is TGTGCAAGTCGCTTAGGGCGGGACAGTAGCTCCTACGAGCAGTACTTC. Translating gives CASRLGRDSSSYEQYF.

The chain couples TRBV9 to TRBJ1-1; 9 bases map to TRBD1. The V gene's germline CDR1 is SGDLS and CDR2 YYNGEE. Trimming at V came to 2 bases and at J to 5 bases, leaving 4 bases not matched to a gene. There are 14 residues in the CDR3. The CDR3 DNA follows: TGTGCCAGCAGCGTCGCCGGGACAGGGACTGAAGCTTTCTTT. Encoded protein: CASSVAGTGTEAFF. Based on the CDR3 plus reference TRBV9 and TRBJ1-1, the full variable domain is DSGVTQTPKHLITATGQRVTLRCSPRSGDLSVYWYQQSLDQGLQFLIQYYNGEERAKGNILERFSAQQFPDLHSELNLSSLELGDSALYFCASSVAGTGTEAFFGQGTRLTVV.

This clone was observed a handful of times. This chain links TRBV27 with TRBJ2-6; 8 bases are a match to TRBD2. The CDR3 is made up of 15 amino acids. J lost 2 bases, V lost 5 bases, and 2 bases had no gene match. Per the germline V gene, CDR1 is MNHEY and CDR2 is SMNVEV (reference sequence). The CDR3 region is CASSRGGTGANVLTF. The CDR3 DNA is TGTGCCAGCAGTCGGGGGGGGACTGGGGCCAACGTCCTGACTTTC. Using reference TRBV27 and TRBJ2-6 for the parts outside the CDR3, the full variable domain is EAQVTQNPRYLITVTGKKLTVTCSQNMNHEYMSWYRQDPGLGLRQIYYSMNVEVTDKGDVPEGYKVSRKEKRNFPLILESPSPNQTSLYFCASSRGGTGANVLTFGAGSRLTVL.

This sequence joins TRBV16 and TRBJ1-5; TRBD1 is a possible D gene (5 bases). V was pared by 5 bases and J by 5 bases, with 16 bases between. CDR3 length: 15 residues. CDR1 and CDR2 from the germline V gene are KGHSY and FQNENV. CDR3 coding DNA: TGTGCCAGCAGCAGGGGTTTAGGAACCTATCAGCCCCAGCATTTT. Its translation: CASSRGLGTYQPQHF. Complete variable domain (other parts from reference TRBV16 and TRBJ1-5): GEEVAQTPKHLVRGEGQKAKLYCAPIKGHSYVFWYQQVLKNEFKFLISFQNENVFDETGMPKERFSAKCLPNSPCSLEIQATKLEDSAVYFCASSRGLGTYQPQHFGDGTRLSIL.

The rearrangement joins TRBV5-1 to TRBJ2-2, with 7 nucleotides matching TRBD1. From germline, CDR1 is SGHRS and CDR2 YFSETQ. CDR3 length: 15 amino acids. The junction had 8 bases not matched to a gene; V was cut back by 4 bases and J by 5 bases. Written as DNA, the CDR3 is TGCGCCAGCAGCATCCGACAGGGACGGACCGGGGAGCTGTTTTTT. Protein sequence: CASSIRQGRTGELFF.

Points on this clone: An end of the junction differs from the germline gene, which may be a read error. This rearrangement joins TRBV5-1 to TRBJ1-1, with 8 positions matching TRBD1. This CDR3 spans 16 amino acids. Germline V CDR1 and CDR2: SGHRS, YFSETQ. CDR3 nucleotide sequence: TGCGCCAGCAGGGCAGACAGGGGCGCCCTGAAGACTGAAGCTTTCTTT. Protein sequence: CASRADRGALKTEAFF. Using reference TRBV5-1 and TRBJ1-1 for the parts outside the CDR3, the full variable domain is KAGVTQTPRYLIKTRGQQVTLSCSPISGHRSVSWYQQTPGQGLQFLFEYFSETQRNKGNFPGRFSGRQFSNSRSEMNVSTLELGDSALYLCASRADRGALKTEAFFGQGTRLTVV.

The chain combines TRBV5-4 with TRBJ2-1, with D possibly TRBD1 on 5 matching bases. This CDR3 is built from 15 residues. Per germline, CDR1 SGHNT and CDR2 YYREEE (reference sequence). V shed 4 bases and J shed 3 bases, with 14 bases lying between them. The CDR3: CASSIGQDLYNEQFF. Written as DNA, the CDR3 is TGTGCCAGCAGCATCGGACAAGACCTCTACAATGAGCAGTTCTTC.

The rearrangement links TRBV4-1 to TRBJ2-7; D is possibly TRBD2 (5 bases). The CDR3 sequence is 16 residues long. The ends were cut back, 4 bases at V and 3 bases at J, with 19 bases in the middle. Germline V gives CDR1 MGHRA, CDR2 YSYEKL. The CDR3 nucleotides read TGCGCCAGCAGCCCAGCTCCCCGTGTCGGAGGCTACGAGCAGTACTTC. Protein product: CASSPAPRVGGYEQYF.

The chain carries TRBV19 and TRBJ1-5, with 12 bases identical to TRBD1. V dropped 9 bases and J dropped 9; count of bases not matched to a gene: 15. CDR1 is LNHDA and CDR2 is SQIVND in the germline V gene (reference sequence). CDR3 length equals 16 residues. CDR3: CASAPGTGGVPGPQHF. The CDR3 DNA reads as TGTGCCAGCGCCCCCGGGACAGGGGGCGTCCCGGGGCCCCAGCATTTT.

The chain employs TRBV4-1 and TRBJ1-2; 9 positions agree with TRBD1. This CDR3 region has 16 residues. With 6 bases clipped from V and 3 bases from J, the junction kept 11 bases outside the gene matches. Germline V CDR1 and CDR2: MGHRA, YSYEKL. The CDR3 sequence is CASRTPGDRADYGYTF. For the CDR3, the DNA is TGCGCCAGCAGGACACCGGGGGACAGGGCCGACTATGGCTACACCTTC.

The rearrangement joins TRBV10-2 to TRBJ1-1; D unclear. CDR1 and CDR2 from the germline V gene are WSHSY and SAAADI. This CDR3 spans 14 amino acids. The germline V and J ends were trimmed by 2 bases and 2 bases, with 9 bases remaining between them. CDR3 nucleotide sequence: TGCGCCAGCAGTGAGGGGAGATATAACACTGAAGCTTTCTTT. This gives the protein CASSEGRYNTEAFF.

Turning to this clone: This CDR3 is also generated by other DNA sequences in the sample. V and J are TRBV7-9 and TRBJ2-7; 7 nucleotides align to TRBD1. Germline V gene data show CDR1 as SEHNR and CDR2 as FQNEAQ (reference sequence). This CDR3 comprises 13 residues. The V and J ends lost 5 bases and 7 bases, in that order; junction bases with no gene match: 8. CDR3 in DNA: TGTGCCAGCAGCCCCGACAGGGTATCTGAGCAGTACTTC. Protein product: CASSPDRVSEQYF.

The chain couples TRBV5-1 to TRBJ1-3; TRBD1 aligns across 7 bases. CDR3 length: 18 amino acids. V lost 1 base, J lost 0 bases, and 10 bases stayed unmatched. Germline CDR1 SGHRS, CDR2 YFSETQ. The CDR3: CASSLSGHRGGSGNTIYF. CDR3 nucleotides: TGCGCCAGCAGCTTGAGTGGGCACAGGGGAGGCTCTGGAAACACCATATATTTT.